Listed here is a single T cell receptor beta chain. Using immunoSEQ multiplex PCR, the repertoire was profiled, and TCRdb retains in-frame clones only, with some absent. Among about 160,000 clones listed, 70% to 90% were seen once. The data belong to a study of control samples from healthy donors and cancer patients. CDR3 length equals 16 residues. Unmatched junction bases numbered 10, after V lost 4 bases and J lost 8 bases. Per germline, CDR1 SGHRS and CDR2 YFSETQ. Source material: blood. J is TRBJ2-1 and V is TRBV5-1; 12 bases are a match to TRBD2. This TCR was recovered from a man aged 30-40 years in good health. The CDR3 DNA follows: TGCGCCAGCAGCCCCGCGACTAGCGGGAGAGGGGATGAGCAGTTCTTC. Its translation is CASSPATSGRGDEQFF.